What follows are 31 T cell receptor beta chains derived from one specimen sequenced in a study of CD8+CD57+ T cells in acquired aplastic anemia. TCR beta VDJ and CDR3 profiling used genomic DNA as template. TCRdb itself ran the reads through MiXCR, one entry per CDR3 protein. The table shows 260,000 or so distinct CDR3 sequences, with around 46% occurring only once. By flow cytometry, patients selected for sequencing had shown an expansion of CD8+CD57+ cells. The sample was sorted CD4+, CD8+, or CD8+CD57+ T cells (not recorded which) from PBMCs. These TCRs come from a human donor with aplastic anemia.

This chain links TRBV4-3 with TRBJ2-5; D possibly uses TRBD1 or TRBD2 (5 bases each). CDR3 length equals 14 residues. Germline V gene sequence: CDR1 LGHNA, CDR2 YSLEER. Deletions cut 0 bases from V and 1 base from J, with 6 bases between. The CDR3 coding sequence is TGCGCCAGCAGCCAAGAGGGGGTCCAAGAGACCCAGTACTTC. It codes for CASSQEGVQETQYF.

With respect to this clonotype: An end of the junction differs from the germline gene, which may be a read error. The rearrangement joins TRBV24-1 to TRBJ1-1; D unresolved. Looked up from germline, CDR1 is KGHDR and CDR2 is SFDVKD. The CDR3 has 13 residues. The CDR3 DNA follows: TGTGCCTCCATGTTCATCATGAACACTGAAGCTCTCTTT. Its translation: CASMFIMNTEALF.

Concerning this clonotype itself: This may be a read error, as it is one base from a much larger clone. The chain carries TRBV6-5 and TRBJ1-6; D unclear. Looked up from germline, CDR1 is MNHEY and CDR2 is SVGAGI. The CDR3 runs to 17 residues. The CDR3 DNA is TGTGCCAGCAGTCTAACTACGATCGGAAAATATAGTTCACCCCTCCACTTT. The encoded protein is CASSLTTIGKYSSPLHF.

This clonotype was seen only once. This rearrangement joins TRBV2 to TRBJ2-5; no definite D call. This CDR3 is built from 16 residues. Germline loops: CDR1 SNHLY, CDR2 FYNNEI. The V end was cut by 3 bases, the J end by 9 bases, with 23 bases between. The CDR3 loop reads CASSDNGEYSNQPQYF. CDR3 coding DNA: TGTGCCAGCAGTGACAACGGAGAATATAGCAATCAGCCCCAGTACTTC.

This clonotype was counted many times. The chain carries TRBV7-9 and TRBJ1-2, with TRBD1 as a possible D gene (6 bases). Looked up from germline, CDR1 is SEHNR and CDR2 is FQNEAQ (reference sequence). The CDR3 has 14 amino acids. The V and J ends lost 4 bases and 8 bases respectively, with 17 bases between them. The CDR3 loop is CASSSPGQGKGYTF. The CDR3 bases are TGTGCCAGCAGCTCCCCGGGGCAGGGGAAAGGCTACACCTTC.

Comment on this clonotype: This may arise from a read error, as a much more abundant clone is one base away. V gene TRBV5-6 combines with J gene TRBJ1-2; D not resolved. The CDR3 is 14 amino acids. Germline V gives CDR1 SGHDT, CDR2 YYEEEE. Here the CDR3 reads CAGSPGYRTYGYTF. The CDR3 DNA is TGTGCCGGCAGCCCTGGATACCGAACGTATGGCTACACCTTC.

The chain couples TRBV12-3 or TRBV12-4 to TRBJ1-1; perhaps TRBD1 as D (6 bases). Trimming took 9 bases from V and 3 from J, leaving 20 bases between them. This CDR3 is 15 amino acids long. CDR3 DNA: TGTGCCAGTAACCTCGGGGGGGCTGGGTACACTGAAGCTTTCTTT. This translates into CASNLGGAGYTEAFF.

This clonotype was recorded at least ten times. The gene calls are TRBV9 and TRBJ2-1; TRBD1 agrees at 8 bases. The CDR3 consists of 19 residues. The V gene end was trimmed by 2 bases and the J gene end by 8 bases; junction bases not matched to a gene: 21. Germline CDR1 SGDLS, CDR2 YYNGEE. This chain's CDR3 is CASSVPSDPGQVEFDEQFF. The CDR3 coding sequence is TGTGCCAGCAGCGTTCCGAGTGACCCGGGACAGGTCGAATTTGATGAGCAGTTCTTC.

A few counts support this clonotype. The chain has TRBV14 and TRBJ1-5, with TRBD1 matching over 7 bases. This CDR3 has 17 residues. The trim removed 0 bases at V and 1 base at J, leaving 6 bases unmatched. Per the germline V gene, CDR1 is SGHDN and CDR2 is FVKESK. CDR3 nucleotides: TGTGCCAGCAGCCAAGATTTCAGACAGGGCAGCAATCAGCCCCAGCATTTT. Translation gives CASSQDFRQGSNQPQHF. The complete variable domain, with remaining parts taken from reference TRBV14 and TRBJ1-5, reads EAGVTQFPSHSVIEKGQTVTLRCDPISGHDNLYWYRRVMGKEIKFLLHFVKESKQDESGMPNNRFLAERTGGTYSTLKVQPAELEDSGVYFCASSQDFRQGSNQPQHFGDGTRLSIL.

This clonotype appeared many times. This rearrangement joins TRBV3-1 to TRBJ1-1; 7 nucleotides match TRBD1. The CDR3 is made up of 14 amino acids. J was trimmed by 3 bases and V by 0 bases; bases with no gene match: 1. Germline assignment: CDR1 LGHDT and CDR2 YNNKEL (reference sequence). The CDR3 sequence is CASSQDQGDTEAFF. CDR3 coding DNA: TGTGCCAGCAGCCAAGATCAGGGGGACACTGAAGCTTTCTTT.

The chain links TRBV9 to TRBJ1-1; no clear D. The V gene's germline CDR1 is SGDLS and CDR2 YYNGEE. V was pared by 0 bases and J by 1 base, with 7 bases between. The CDR3 totals 14 residues. This CDR3 reads CASSVAIGNTEAFF. CDR3 nucleotide sequence: TGTGCCAGCAGCGTAGCCATAGGGAACACTGAAGCTTTCTTT.

This clonotype was observed many times. The junction departs from the called germline gene at one end, perhaps through a read error. The gene calls are TRBV20-1 and TRBJ2-2, with a possible D match to TRBD1 (6 bases). CDR1 and CDR2 (germline): DFQATT, SNEGSKA (reference sequence). The CDR3 runs 17 residues. CDR3 sequence: CSARGASLGGNTGELFF. The CDR3 region has the DNA TGCAGTGCCAGAGGCGCTAGTTTAGGGGGTAACACCGGGGAGCTGTTTTTT.

In this sample, this clonotype turned up many times. The chain employs TRBV10-1 and TRBJ2-1, with 7 bases that match TRBD2. Germline V gene data show CDR1 as WNHNN and CDR2 as SYGVQD (reference sequence). The trim removed 2 bases at V and 8 bases at J, leaving 9 bases unmatched. CDR3 size: 15 residues. CDR3 residues: CASSEMRTSNDEQFF. In nucleotides, the CDR3 is TGCGCCAGCAGTGAGATGAGGACTAGTAATGATGAGCAGTTCTTC.

This chain links TRBV5-4 with TRBJ1-2; 8 nucleotides align to TRBD1. In germline, CDR1 is SGHNT, CDR2 YYREEE (reference sequence). The CDR3 extends over 13 amino acids. The J segment lost 7 bases and the V segment lost 4 bases, leaving 6 bases of the junction unmatched. DNA of the CDR3: TGTGCCAGCAGCCCGGGACAGGCGGCTGGCTACACCTTC. This encodes CASSPGQAAGYTF.

Many counts were recorded for this clonotype. The chain links TRBV6-5 to TRBJ1-1, with D perhaps TRBD1 (5 bases). The CDR3 loop spans 15 amino acids. The V gene's germline CDR1 is MNHEY and CDR2 SVGAGI. Trimming cost V 2 bases and J 1 base, with 11 bases left between them. The CDR3 coding sequence is TGTGCCAGCAGTTACGGGGGAATTCGGAACACTGAAGCTTTCTTT. Protein: CASSYGGIRNTEAFF.

At least ten counts were recorded for this clonotype. This sequence joins TRBV7-6 and TRBJ1-5; D gene ambiguous. The V end lost 2 bases, the J end lost 4 bases, and 6 bases lay between the germline ends. Germline CDR1 reads SGHVS; CDR2 reads FNYEAQ. The CDR3 has 13 residues. This chain's CDR3 is CASSLSKNQPQHF. The CDR3 nucleotides are TGTGCCAGCAGCTTAAGTAAGAATCAGCCCCAGCATTTT.

This clonotype was detected many times. The chain employs TRBV6-6 and TRBJ2-7; D is uncertain. Germline CDR1 reads MNHNY; CDR2 reads SVGAGI (reference sequence). CDR3 length: 17 residues. V was clipped by 2 bases and J by 2 bases, with 19 bases between them. The CDR3 sequence: CASSYGFPGSIPYEQYF. For the CDR3, the DNA is TGTGCCAGCAGTTACGGTTTTCCGGGCAGTATTCCCTACGAGCAGTACTTC.

This clonotype was seen only a few times. The chain is built from TRBV4-2 and TRBJ2-5; TRBD2 might be the D (5 bases). The CDR3 is 16 amino acids. Germline V gene sequence: CDR1 LGHNA, CDR2 YNFKEQ. Trimming stripped 1 base from V and 5 bases from J, with 17 bases between. CDR3: CASSQGPGVRRETQYF. The CDR3 DNA sequence: TGTGCCAGCAGCCAAGGCCCAGGTGTGCGGAGGGAGACCCAGTACTTC.

DNA for the CDR3: TGTGCCACCAGCAGAGATCAAGGGACTAGGGCTTTCTTT. It codes for CATSRDQGTRAFF. The rearrangement joins TRBV15 to TRBJ1-1, with D possibly TRBD1 on 5 matching bases. The CDR3 totals 13 residues. Between the trimmed V and J ends, which lost 0 bases and 11 bases, there was a span of 13 bases. Germline-derived CDR1 and CDR2 are LNHNV and YYDKDF (reference sequence).

The genes are TRBV20-1 and TRBJ2-3, with TRBD2 matching 12 bases. Germline V gives CDR1 DFQATT, CDR2 SNEGSKA (reference sequence). This CDR3 has 13 residues. V lost 3 bases, J lost 7 bases, and 2 bases stayed unmatched. CDR3 sequence: CSARTSGSYTQYF. CDR3 DNA: TGCAGTGCTAGGACTAGCGGGAGTTATACGCAGTATTTT.

V is TRBV20-1 and J is TRBJ2-3; 7 bases match TRBD2. This CDR3 has 17 residues. J lost 6 bases, V lost 3 bases, and 18 bases had no gene match. Per the germline V gene, CDR1 is DFQATT and CDR2 is SNEGSKA (reference sequence). In DNA form, the CDR3 reads TGCAGTGCTAGTGTTTCGGCTAGCGGACGGTTGGGGGATACGCAGTATTTT. Its translation: CSASVSASGRLGDTQYF.

This clonotype was observed many times. V gene TRBV2 combines with J gene TRBJ2-7, with a possible D match to TRBD2 (6 bases). The CDR3 has 16 amino acids. The germline V gene encodes CDR1 SNHLY and CDR2 FYNNEI. V dropped 1 base and J dropped 4 bases, with 17 bases sitting between them. As DNA, the CDR3 is TGTGCCAGCAGTGAAGGAGGTCGGAGGGTGATGTACGAGCAGTACTTC. Translation gives CASSEGGRRVMYEQYF.

This clonotype was counted ten times or more. The CDR3 loop is CSGETGANTEAFF. CDR3 in DNA: TGCAGCGGGGAAACAGGGGCGAACACTGAAGCTTTCTTT. This chain joins TRBV29-1 and TRBJ1-1, with 7 positions matching TRBD1. This CDR3 is built from 13 residues. CDR1 SQVTM and CDR2 ANQGSEA come from the germline V gene. V gave up 7 bases and J gave up 1 base; unmatched junction bases: 6.

The chain combines TRBV7-8 with TRBJ2-1, with 9 nucleotides matching TRBD2. The CDR3 extends over 16 amino acids. Germline V gene sequence: CDR1 SGHVS, CDR2 FQNEAQ. The V and J ends lost 1 base and 4 bases, in that order; junction bases with no gene match: 5. The CDR3 DNA reads TGTGCCAGCAGCTTAGGACTAGCGGTTAAATACAATGAGCAGTTCTTC. Protein product: CASSLGLAVKYNEQFF.

The V gene is TRBV19, the J gene TRBJ1-2, with D perhaps matching TRBD1 (5 bases). This CDR3 region has 12 residues. Trimming cost V 3 bases and J 8 bases, with 10 bases left between them. Germline V CDR1 and CDR2: LNHDA, SQIVND (reference sequence). The CDR3 DNA is TGTGCCAGTAGTATCGAATGGGACGGCTACACCTTC. Its protein product is CASSIEWDGYTF.

At least ten counts were recorded for this clonotype. The rearrangement joins TRBV6-5 to TRBJ2-5, with a possible D match to TRBD2 (5 bases). Germline V lookup: CDR1 MNHEY, CDR2 SVGAGI. Deletions cut 6 bases from V and 5 bases from J, with 19 bases between. This CDR3 contains 15 residues. CDR3 sequence reads: CASRNGVVEGETQYF. CDR3 coding DNA: TGTGCCAGCAGGAACGGGGTTGTTGAAGGGGAGACCCAGTACTTC.

V usage is TRBV25-1 and J usage is TRBJ2-3; perhaps TRBD2 as D (6 bases). The CDR3 covers 14 residues. Germline values: CDR1 MGHDK, CDR2 SYGVNS. Trimming took off 5 bases at V and 3 bases at J, with 12 bases between the two ends. The CDR3 DNA is TGTGCCAGCAGTATTCAGGGACTTACAGATACGCAGTATTTT. Amino acids: CASSIQGLTDTQYF.

The chain recombines TRBV7-2 with TRBJ1-5, with D possibly matching TRBD1 (6 bases). Deletions cut 5 bases from V and 5 bases from J, with 22 bases between. Germline assignment: CDR1 SGHTA and CDR2 FQGNSA. This CDR3 region has 17 residues. In DNA form, the CDR3 reads TGTGCCAGCAGCCAAATTGATTGGGGGGCGAGGGATCAGCCCCAGCATTTT. Residues: CASSQIDWGARDQPQHF. The entire variable domain, with the rest obtained from reference TRBV7-2 and TRBJ1-5, is as follows: GAGVSQSPSNKVTEKGKDVELRCDPISGHTALYWYRQSLGQGLEFLIYFQGNSAPDKSGLPSDRFSAERTGGSVSTLTIQRTQQEDSAVYLCASSQIDWGARDQPQHFGDGTRLSIL.

In this sample, this clonotype turned up many times. This chain joins TRBV14 and TRBJ2-7; TRBD1 aligns across 8 bases. In germline, CDR1 is SGHDN, CDR2 FVKESK. J gave up 1 base and V 1 base, and 9 bases lay outside the gene matches. The CDR3 is 17 amino acids. Here the CDR3 DNA reads TGTGCCAGCAGCCAAGGGGTGGGGGACAGGATTTCCTACGAGCAGTACTTC. As protein: CASSQGVGDRISYEQYF.

The rearrangement uses TRBV7-3 and TRBJ1-1; the D gene is possibly TRBD1 (5 bases). The CDR3 has 13 residues. V was shortened by 6 bases and J by 4 bases, with 12 bases between the two germline ends. CDR1 SGHTA and CDR2 FQGTGA come from the germline V gene. CDR3 sequence: CASSDGGRTEAFF. DNA of the CDR3: TGTGCCAGCAGTGACGGGGGTCGCACTGAAGCTTTCTTT.

The rearrangement links TRBV7-8 to TRBJ1-2; 7 nucleotides match TRBD1. The CDR3 covers 15 residues. Trimming took 5 bases from V and 4 from J; bases not matched to a gene: 10. CDR1 SGHVS and CDR2 FQNEAQ come from the germline V gene. The CDR3 reads CASSQRDRASYGYTF. As DNA, the CDR3 is TGTGCCAGCAGCCAACGAGACAGGGCTTCCTATGGCTACACCTTC.